These 3 T cell receptor beta chains were all obtained from the same sample, sequenced in a study of blood T cell repertoires in COVID-19. Libraries were prepared by immunoSEQ multiplex PCR; TCRdb keeps only in-frame clonotypes and omits some of them. The table lists 100,000 to 150,000 clones, roughly 91% of them singletons. Sequenced input: peripheral blood. The source is a human donor in a cohort sampled during active COVID-19.

The chain carries TRBV5-4 and TRBJ2-5, with 10 nucleotides matching TRBD1. Per the germline V gene, CDR1 is SGHNT and CDR2 is YYREEE (reference sequence). V trimming: 6 bases; J trimming: 5 bases; junction bases outside the gene matches: 7. The CDR3 length is 14 residues. The CDR3 spells CASTPGTGVETQYF. CDR3 bases: TGTGCCAGCACACCCGGGACAGGGGTCGAGACCCAGTACTTC.

The CDR3 region has the DNA TGTGCCAGCAGCCCGAGAGGGGGACAGTTTTTTTATGGCTACACCTTC. Translation gives CASSPRGGQFFYGYTF. The chain combines TRBV5-5 with TRBJ1-2; TRBD1 matches at 7 bases. The germline CDR1 and CDR2 sequences are SGHKS and YYEKEE (reference sequence). This CDR3 comprises 16 residues. The V segment lost 4 bases and the J segment 5 bases; nucleotides outside the gene matches: 14.

This clone was counted a single time. The rearrangement uses TRBV27 and TRBJ2-3, with D maybe TRBD1 (5 bases). V was trimmed by 0 bases and J by 0 bases, leaving 10 bases between them. Germline CDR1 MNHEY, CDR2 SMNVEV (reference sequence). The CDR3 runs to 16 residues. CDR3 amino acids: CASSLSKQESTDTQYF. In DNA, the CDR3 is TGTGCCAGCAGTTTATCGAAACAGGAGAGCACAGATACGCAGTATTTT.